The present T cell receptor (beta chain) was sequenced within a study of T cell changes during pregnancy in multiple sclerosis. The germline CDR1 and CDR2 sequences are LGHNA and YSLEER. This CDR3 has 16 residues. Some clones are missing from TCRdb's copy, which holds only in-frame ones; the method was immunoSEQ multiplex PCR. The sample has 27,000 or so clones; about nine tenths are singletons. A word on this clone: The germline gene is not matched at one end of the junction; a read error may be the cause.

The sample was CD8+ T cells from peripheral blood mononuclear cells, taken in the second trimester of pregnancy. The chain employs TRBV4-3 and TRBJ1-6; TRBD1 might be the D (6 bases). The receptor's source is a female donor with multiple sclerosis, enrolled in a pregnancy study. CDR3 bases: TGCGCCAGCAGCCAAGCTACAGGGTTTTTTAATTCACCCCCCCACTTT. Encoded protein: CASSQATGFFNSPPHF.